Each of the 7 T cell receptor beta chains below was sequenced from the same sample in a study of shared clonotypes between healthy human individuals. Only in-frame clones appear in the TCRdb table, and some are missing; sequencing was by immunoSEQ multiplex PCR. This sample has roughly 2,000,000 clones, with about 93% found just once. CD45RO-negative CD8 cells positively selected for CCR7 made up the naive population, which excluded terminally differentiated effector memory CD45RA+ cells. What was sequenced was naive CD8+ T cells from PBMCs. These receptors came from a man in his late teens or twenties in good health. Some clones in this sample may be carry-over from other donors' samples.

In regard to this clone: The sample carries other DNA sequences with the same CDR3. V is TRBV4-1 and J is TRBJ2-2; D remains unclear. The germline V and J ends were trimmed by 3 bases and 5 bases, with 7 bases remaining between them. There are 13 residues in the CDR3. The germline CDR1 and CDR2 sequences are MGHRA and YSYEKL. The CDR3 loop reads CASSQLGTGELFF. The CDR3 DNA sequence: TGCGCCAGCAGCCAGCTGGGGACCGGGGAGCTGTTTTTT.

This sequence joins TRBV28 and TRBJ2-1; D call uncertain. CDR3 size: 12 residues. CDR1 and CDR2 from the germline V gene are MDHEN and SYDVKM. The V end was cut by 6 bases, the J end by 8 bases, with 11 bases between. CDR3 DNA sequence: TGTGCCAGCAGCTACTCATCCCATGAGCAGTTCTTC. It specifies CASSYSSHEQFF. The full variable domain, completed using reference TRBV28 and TRBJ2-1, is DVKVTQSSRYLVKRTGEKVFLECVQDMDHENMFWYRQDPGLGLRLIYFSYDVKMKEKGDIPEGYSVSREKKERFSLILESASTNQTSMYLCASSYSSHEQFFGPGTRLTVL.

The V call is TRBV11-2, the J call TRBJ2-1; TRBD2 matches 8 bases. V trimming: 4 bases; J trimming: 8 bases; junction bases outside the gene matches: 19. Per germline, CDR1 SGHAT and CDR2 FQNNGV. There are 18 residues in the CDR3. CDR3 nucleotides: TGTGCCAGCAGCTCAAAGTGGGGTAGCGGGGCCGCTAGTGATGAGCAGTTCTTC. Its translation is CASSSKWGSGAASDEQFF.

About this clone itself: Other DNA sequences from this sample encode an identical CDR3 as well. This chain links TRBV27 with TRBJ2-1; D unclear. Trimming shortened V by 4 bases and J by 0 bases, and 4 bases separated the two germline ends. CDR3 length: 13 amino acids. Germline CDR1 reads MNHEY; CDR2 reads SMNVEV (reference sequence). The CDR3, as DNA: TGTGCCAGCAGTTATGGCTCCTACAATGAGCAGTTCTTC. It codes for CASSYGSYNEQFF.

Remarks on this clone: The sample has other DNA sequences that encode this CDR3 too. The rearrangement uses TRBV19 and TRBJ1-5; D unclear. The V and J ends lost 3 bases and 0 bases respectively, with 9 bases between them. The CDR3 runs 15 residues. The germline V gene has CDR1 LNHDA and CDR2 SQIVND (reference sequence). The chain's CDR3 is CASSIGSYSNQPQHF. The CDR3 DNA sequence: TGTGCCAGTAGTATCGGTAGCTATAGCAATCAGCCCCAGCATTTT. Variable domain in full (rest from reference TRBV19 and TRBJ1-5): DGGITQSPKYLFRKEGQNVTLSCEQNLNHDAMYWYRQDPGQGLRLIYYSQIVNDFQKGDIAEGYSVSREKKESFPLTVTSAQKNPTAFYLCASSIGSYSNQPQHFGDGTRLSIL.

This rearrangement joins TRBV7-9 to TRBJ2-1; 10 nucleotides match TRBD2. The CDR3 spans 16 residues. V trimming: 4 bases; J trimming: 2 bases; junction bases outside the gene matches: 5. CDR1 is SEHNR, CDR2 FQNEAQ, per germline (reference sequence). CDR3 in amino acids: CASSYSGRGPYNEQFF. The CDR3 region has the DNA TGTGCCAGCAGCTACAGCGGGAGGGGTCCCTACAATGAGCAGTTCTTC.

The chain links TRBV7-6 to TRBJ2-2; 9 nucleotides agree with TRBD2. This CDR3 is built from 16 residues. With V trimmed by 6 bases and J by 4 bases, 9 bases remained unmatched. In germline, CDR1 is SGHVS, CDR2 FNYEAQ. The CDR3 loop reads CASSLPTSGRTGELFF. The CDR3 DNA sequence: TGTGCCAGCAGTTTACCCACTAGCGGGCGCACCGGGGAGCTGTTTTTT.